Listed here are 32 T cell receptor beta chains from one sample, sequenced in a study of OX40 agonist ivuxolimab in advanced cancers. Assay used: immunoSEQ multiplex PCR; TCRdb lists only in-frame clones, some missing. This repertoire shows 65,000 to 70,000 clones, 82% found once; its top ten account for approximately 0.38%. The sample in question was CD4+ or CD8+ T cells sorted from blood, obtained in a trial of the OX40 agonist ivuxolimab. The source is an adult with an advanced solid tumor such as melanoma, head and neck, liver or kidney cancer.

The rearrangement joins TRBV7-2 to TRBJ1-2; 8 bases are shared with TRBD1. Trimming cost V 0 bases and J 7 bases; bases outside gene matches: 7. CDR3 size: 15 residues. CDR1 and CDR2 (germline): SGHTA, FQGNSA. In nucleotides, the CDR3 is TGTGCCAGCAGCTTAGCAGTCAGGGGGCAGGGTGGCTACACCTTC. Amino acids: CASSLAVRGQGGYTF.

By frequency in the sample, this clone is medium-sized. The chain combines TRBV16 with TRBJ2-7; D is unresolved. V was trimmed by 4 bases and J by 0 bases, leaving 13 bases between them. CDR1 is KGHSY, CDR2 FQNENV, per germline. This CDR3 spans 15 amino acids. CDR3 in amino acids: CASSPPTTTSYEQYV. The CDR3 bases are TGTGCCAGCAGCCCTCCGACGACCACCTCCTACGAGCAGTACGTC.

For the CDR3, the DNA is TGTGCCAGCAGCTTATATGCGGGGAACACTGAAGCTTTCTTT. Amino acids: CASSLYAGNTEAFF. This chain connects TRBV7-2 to TRBJ1-1; no clear D. Germline-derived CDR1 and CDR2 are SGHTA and FQGNSA. This CDR3 has 14 residues. The V end lost 2 bases, the J end lost 1 base, and 8 bases lay between the germline ends.

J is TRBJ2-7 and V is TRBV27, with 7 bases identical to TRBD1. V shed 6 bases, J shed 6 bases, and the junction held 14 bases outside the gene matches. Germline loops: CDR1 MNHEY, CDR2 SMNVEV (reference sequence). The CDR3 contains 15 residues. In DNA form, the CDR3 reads TGTGCCAGCAGCCGCTTGACGGGGCAGGGGGTCGAGCAGTACTTC. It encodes CASSRLTGQGVEQYF.

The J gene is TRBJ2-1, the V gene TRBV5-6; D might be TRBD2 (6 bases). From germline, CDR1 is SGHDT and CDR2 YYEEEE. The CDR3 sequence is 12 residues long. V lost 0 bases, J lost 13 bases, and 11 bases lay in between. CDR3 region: CASSLGRVGQFF. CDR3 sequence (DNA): TGTGCCAGCAGCTTGGGGAGGGTCGGTCAGTTCTTC.

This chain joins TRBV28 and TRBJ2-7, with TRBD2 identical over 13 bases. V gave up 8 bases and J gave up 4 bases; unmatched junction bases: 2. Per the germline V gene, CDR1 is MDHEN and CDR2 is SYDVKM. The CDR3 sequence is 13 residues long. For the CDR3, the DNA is TGTGCCAGCCGGACTAGCGGGAGATACGAGCAGTACTTC. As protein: CASRTSGRYEQYF.

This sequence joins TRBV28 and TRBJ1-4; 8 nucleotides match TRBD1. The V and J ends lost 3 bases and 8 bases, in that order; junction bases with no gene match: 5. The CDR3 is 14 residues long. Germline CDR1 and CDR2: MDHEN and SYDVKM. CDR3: CASSFLGQGEKLFF. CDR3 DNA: TGTGCCAGCAGTTTTCTTGGACAGGGCGAAAAACTGTTTTTT.

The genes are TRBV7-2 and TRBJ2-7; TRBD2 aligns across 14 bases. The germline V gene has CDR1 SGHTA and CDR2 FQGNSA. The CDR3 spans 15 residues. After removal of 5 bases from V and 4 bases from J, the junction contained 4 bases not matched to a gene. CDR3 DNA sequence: TGTGCCAGCAGCACGACTAGCGGGAGGGATTACGAGCAGTACTTC. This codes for CASSTTSGRDYEQYF.

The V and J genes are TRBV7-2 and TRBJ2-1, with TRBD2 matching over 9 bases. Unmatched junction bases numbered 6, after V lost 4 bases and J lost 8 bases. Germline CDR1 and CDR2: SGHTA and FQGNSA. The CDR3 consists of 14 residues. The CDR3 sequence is CASSWGLAGDEQFF. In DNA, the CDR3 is TGTGCCAGCAGCTGGGGACTAGCAGGGGATGAGCAGTTCTTC.

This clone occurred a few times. The CDR3 here is CASSQFAANTGELFF. CDR3 nucleotides: TGTGCCAGCAGCCAGTTTGCAGCGAACACCGGGGAGCTGTTTTTT. This chain links TRBV14 with TRBJ2-2; D gene ambiguous. Germline values: CDR1 SGHDN, CDR2 FVKESK. The CDR3 extends over 15 amino acids. Trimming pared 3 bases from V and 0 bases from J, leaving 8 bases between. Full variable domain (rest looked up from reference TRBV14 and TRBJ2-2): EAGVTQFPSHSVIEKGQTVTLRCDPISGHDNLYWYRRVMGKEIKFLLHFVKESKQDESGMPNNRFLAERTGGTYSTLKVQPAELEDSGVYFCASSQFAANTGELFFGEGSRLTVL.

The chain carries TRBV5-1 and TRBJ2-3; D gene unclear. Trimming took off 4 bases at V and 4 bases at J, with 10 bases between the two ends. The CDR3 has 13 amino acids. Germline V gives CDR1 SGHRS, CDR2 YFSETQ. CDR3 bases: TGCGCCAGCAGCCGGCTGGGTCCAGATACGCAGTATTTT. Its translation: CASSRLGPDTQYF.

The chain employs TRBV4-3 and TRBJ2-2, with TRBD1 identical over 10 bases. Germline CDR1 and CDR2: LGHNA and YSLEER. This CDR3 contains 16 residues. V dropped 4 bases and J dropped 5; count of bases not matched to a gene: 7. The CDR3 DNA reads TGCGCCAGCAGCCGACGACAGGGGGCAGAGACCGGGGAGCTGTTTTTT. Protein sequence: CASSRRQGAETGELFF.

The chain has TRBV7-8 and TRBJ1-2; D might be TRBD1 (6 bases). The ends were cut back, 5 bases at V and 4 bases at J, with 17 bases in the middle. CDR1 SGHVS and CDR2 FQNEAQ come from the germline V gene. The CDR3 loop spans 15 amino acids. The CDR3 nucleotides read TGTGCCAGCAGCAAAGAGGGGGTAACCCCCTATGGCTACACCTTC. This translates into CASSKEGVTPYGYTF.

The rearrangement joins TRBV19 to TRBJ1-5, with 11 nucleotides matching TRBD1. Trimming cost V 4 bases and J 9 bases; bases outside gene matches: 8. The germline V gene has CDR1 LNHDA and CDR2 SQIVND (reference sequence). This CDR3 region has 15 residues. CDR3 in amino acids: CASSTGQGVFRPQHF. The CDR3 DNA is TGTGCCAGTAGTACGGGACAGGGGGTGTTTCGGCCCCAGCATTTT.

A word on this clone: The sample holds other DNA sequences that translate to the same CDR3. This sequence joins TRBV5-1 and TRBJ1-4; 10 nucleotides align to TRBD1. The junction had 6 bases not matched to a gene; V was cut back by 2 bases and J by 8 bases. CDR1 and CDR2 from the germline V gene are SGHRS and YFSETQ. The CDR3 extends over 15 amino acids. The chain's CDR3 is CASSFLGQGNEKLFF. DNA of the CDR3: TGCGCCAGCAGCTTCTTGGGACAGGGGAACGAAAAACTGTTTTTT.

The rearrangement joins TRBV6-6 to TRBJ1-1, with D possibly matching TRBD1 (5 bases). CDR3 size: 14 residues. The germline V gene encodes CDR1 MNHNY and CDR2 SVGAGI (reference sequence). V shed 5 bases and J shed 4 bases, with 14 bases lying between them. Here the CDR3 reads CASSHDSRGTEAFF. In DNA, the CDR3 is TGTGCCAGCAGTCATGACTCTAGGGGCACTGAAGCTTTCTTT.

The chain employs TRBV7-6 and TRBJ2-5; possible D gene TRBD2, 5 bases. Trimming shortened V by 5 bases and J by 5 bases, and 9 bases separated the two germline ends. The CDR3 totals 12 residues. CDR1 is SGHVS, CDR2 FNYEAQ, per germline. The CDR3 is CASSNPGETQYF. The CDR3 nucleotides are TGTGCCAGCAGCAACCCGGGGGAGACCCAGTACTTC.

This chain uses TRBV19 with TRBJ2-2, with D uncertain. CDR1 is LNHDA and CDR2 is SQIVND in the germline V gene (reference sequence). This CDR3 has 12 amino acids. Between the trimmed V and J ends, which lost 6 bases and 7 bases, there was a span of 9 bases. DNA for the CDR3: TGTGCCAGTAGCGAACAGATCGGGGAGCTGTTTTTT. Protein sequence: CASSEQIGELFF. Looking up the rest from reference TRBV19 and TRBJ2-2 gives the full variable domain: DGGITQSPKYLFRKEGQNVTLSCEQNLNHDAMYWYRQDPGQGLRLIYYSQIVNDFQKGDIAEGYSVSREKKESFPLTVTSAQKNPTAFYLCASSEQIGELFFGEGSRLTVL.

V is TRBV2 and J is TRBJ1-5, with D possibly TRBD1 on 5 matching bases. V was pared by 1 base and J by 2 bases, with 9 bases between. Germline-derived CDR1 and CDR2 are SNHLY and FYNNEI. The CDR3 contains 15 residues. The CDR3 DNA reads TGTGCCAGCAGTGAAGTTGGGGGGGGCAATCAGCCCCAGCATTTT. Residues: CASSEVGGGNQPQHF.

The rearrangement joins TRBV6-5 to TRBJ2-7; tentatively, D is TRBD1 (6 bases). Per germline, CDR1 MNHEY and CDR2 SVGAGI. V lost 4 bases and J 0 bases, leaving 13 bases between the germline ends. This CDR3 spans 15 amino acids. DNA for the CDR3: TGTGCCAGCAGTTCGACAGGACTCAGCTCCTACGAGCAGTACTTC. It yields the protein CASSSTGLSSYEQYF.

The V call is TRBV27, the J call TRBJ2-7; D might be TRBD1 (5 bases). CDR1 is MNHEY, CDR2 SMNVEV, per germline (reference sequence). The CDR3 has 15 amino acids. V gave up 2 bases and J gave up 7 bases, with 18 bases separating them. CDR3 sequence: CASSLIAGLKGEQYF. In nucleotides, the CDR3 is TGTGCCAGCAGTTTAATCGCAGGGTTGAAGGGTGAGCAGTACTTC.

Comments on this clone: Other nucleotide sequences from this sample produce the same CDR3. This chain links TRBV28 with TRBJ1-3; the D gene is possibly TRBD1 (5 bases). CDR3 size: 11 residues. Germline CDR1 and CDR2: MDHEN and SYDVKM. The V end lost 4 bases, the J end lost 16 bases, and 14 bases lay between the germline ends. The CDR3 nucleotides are TGTGCCAGCAGTTACACGGGGCTTGAGTATTTT. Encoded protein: CASSYTGLEYF.

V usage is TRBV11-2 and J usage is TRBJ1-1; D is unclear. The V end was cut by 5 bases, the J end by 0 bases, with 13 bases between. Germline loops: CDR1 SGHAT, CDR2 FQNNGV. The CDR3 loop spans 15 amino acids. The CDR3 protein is CASSLFTNVNTEAFF. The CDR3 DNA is TGTGCCAGCAGCCTCTTTACTAACGTGAACACTGAAGCTTTCTTT. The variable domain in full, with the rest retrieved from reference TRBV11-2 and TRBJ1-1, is EAGVAQSPRYKIIEKRQSVAFWCNPISGHATLYWYQQILGQGPKLLIQFQNNGVVDDSQLPKDRFSAERLKGVDSTLKIQPAKLEDSAVYLCASSLFTNVNTEAFFGQGTRLTVV.

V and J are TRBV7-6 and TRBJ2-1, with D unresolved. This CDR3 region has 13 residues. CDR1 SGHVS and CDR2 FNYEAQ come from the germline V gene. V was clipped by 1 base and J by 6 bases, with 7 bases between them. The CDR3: CASSLGPANEQFF. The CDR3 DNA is TGTGCCAGCAGCTTAGGACCCGCCAATGAGCAGTTCTTC. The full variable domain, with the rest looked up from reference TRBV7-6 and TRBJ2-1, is GAGVSQSPRYKVTKRGQDVALRCDPISGHVSLYWYRQALGQGPEFLTYFNYEAQQDKSGLPNDRFSAERPEGSISTLTIQRTEQRDSAMYRCASSLGPANEQFFGPGTRLTVL.

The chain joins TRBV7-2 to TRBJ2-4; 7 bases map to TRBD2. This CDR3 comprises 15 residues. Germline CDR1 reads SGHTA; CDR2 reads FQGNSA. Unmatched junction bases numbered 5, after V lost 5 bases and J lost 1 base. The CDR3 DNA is TGTGCCAGCAGCCGGGTGCGGGGGGCCAAAAACATTCAGTACTTC. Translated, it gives CASSRVRGAKNIQYF.

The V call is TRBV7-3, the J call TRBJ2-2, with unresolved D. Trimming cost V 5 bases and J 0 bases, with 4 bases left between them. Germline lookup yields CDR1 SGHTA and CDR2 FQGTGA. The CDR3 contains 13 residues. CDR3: CASSTPNTGELFF. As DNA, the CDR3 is TGTGCCAGCAGCACCCCGAACACCGGGGAGCTGTTTTTT.

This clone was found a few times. The CDR3 loop reads CASKEGRQGAEAFF. Written as DNA, the CDR3 is TGTGCCAGCAAGGAGGGCCGTCAGGGGGCTGAAGCTTTCTTT. V gene TRBV6-5 combines with J gene TRBJ1-1, with 7 nucleotides matching TRBD1. With 7 bases clipped from V and 6 bases from J, the junction kept 11 bases outside the gene matches. This CDR3 comprises 14 residues. Germline V gives CDR1 MNHEY, CDR2 SVGAGI.

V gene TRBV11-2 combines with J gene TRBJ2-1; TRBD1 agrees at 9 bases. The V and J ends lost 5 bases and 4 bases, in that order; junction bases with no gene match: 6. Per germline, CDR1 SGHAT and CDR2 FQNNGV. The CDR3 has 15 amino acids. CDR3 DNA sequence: TGTGCCAGCAGCCAAGCCGGGACAGGGTACAATGAGCAGTTCTTC. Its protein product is CASSQAGTGYNEQFF.

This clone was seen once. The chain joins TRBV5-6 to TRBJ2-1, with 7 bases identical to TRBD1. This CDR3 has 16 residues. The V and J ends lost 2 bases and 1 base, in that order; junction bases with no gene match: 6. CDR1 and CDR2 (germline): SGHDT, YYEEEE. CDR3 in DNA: TGTGCCAGCAGCTTTGTAGGGGGCTTTTCCTACAATGAGCAGTTCTTC. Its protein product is CASSFVGGFSYNEQFF. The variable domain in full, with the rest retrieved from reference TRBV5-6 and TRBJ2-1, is DAGVTQSPTHLIKTRGQQVTLRCSPKSGHDTVSWYQQALGQGPQFIFQYYEEEERQRGNFPDRFSGHQFPNYSSELNVNALLLGDSALYLCASSFVGGFSYNEQFFGPGTRLTVL.

Here the CDR3 DNA reads TGTGCCAGCAGCTTAGATCCCAGCCACAGAGGCATGAACACTGAAGCTTTCTTT. Encoded protein: CASSLDPSHRGMNTEAFF. The V gene is TRBV11-2, the J gene TRBJ1-1; D is undetermined. Trimming shortened V by 0 bases and J by 0 bases, and 17 bases separated the two germline ends. This CDR3 contains 18 residues. CDR1 is SGHAT, CDR2 FQNNGV, per germline. Full variable domain (remainder filled in from reference TRBV11-2 and TRBJ1-1): EAGVAQSPRYKIIEKRQSVAFWCNPISGHATLYWYQQILGQGPKLLIQFQNNGVVDDSQLPKDRFSAERLKGVDSTLKIQPAKLEDSAVYLCASSLDPSHRGMNTEAFFGQGTRLTVV.

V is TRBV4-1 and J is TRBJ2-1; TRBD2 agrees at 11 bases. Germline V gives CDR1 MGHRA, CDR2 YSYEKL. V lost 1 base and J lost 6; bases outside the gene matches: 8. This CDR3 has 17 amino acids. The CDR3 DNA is TGCGCCAGCAGCCAAGCCCTAGCGGGGGGCCGATCCAATGAGCAGTTCTTC. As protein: CASSQALAGGRSNEQFF.

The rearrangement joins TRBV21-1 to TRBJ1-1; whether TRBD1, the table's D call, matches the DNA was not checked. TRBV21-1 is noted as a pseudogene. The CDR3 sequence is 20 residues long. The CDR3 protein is CASSKASLNRDICKNTEAFF. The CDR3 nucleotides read TGTGCCAGCAGCAAAGCGAGTCTGAACCGGGACATCTGCAAGAACACTGAAGCTTTCTTT.